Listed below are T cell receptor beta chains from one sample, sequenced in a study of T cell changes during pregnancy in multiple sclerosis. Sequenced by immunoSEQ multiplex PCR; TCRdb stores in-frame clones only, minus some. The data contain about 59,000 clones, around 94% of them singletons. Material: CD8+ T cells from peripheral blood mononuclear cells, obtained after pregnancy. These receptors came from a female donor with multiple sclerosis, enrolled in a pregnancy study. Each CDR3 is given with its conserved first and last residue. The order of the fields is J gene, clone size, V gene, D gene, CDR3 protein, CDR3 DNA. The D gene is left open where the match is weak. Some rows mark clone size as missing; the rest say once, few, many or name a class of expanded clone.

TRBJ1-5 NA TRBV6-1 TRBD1 CASKTGESQPQHF TGTGCCAGCAAGACAGGGGAGAGTCAGCCCCAGCATTTT
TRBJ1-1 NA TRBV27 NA CASSLSRSTEAFF TGTGCCAGCAGTTTAAGCCGTTCCACTGAAGCTTTCTTT
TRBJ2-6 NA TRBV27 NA CASTSGANVLTF TGTGCCAGCACGTCTGGGGCCAACGTCCTGACTTTC
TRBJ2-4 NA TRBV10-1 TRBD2 CASSEWREMSNIQYF TGCGCCAGCAGTGAGTGGCGGGAGATGAGCAACATTCAGTACTTC
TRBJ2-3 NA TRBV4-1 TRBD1 CATSFDRGGLADTQYF TGCGCCACGTCCTTTGACAGGGGAGGATTGGCAGATACGCAGTATTTT
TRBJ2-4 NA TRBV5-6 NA CASSLWVWGERDIQYF TGTGCCAGCAGCTTGTGGGTGTGGGGGGAACGGGACATTCAGTACTTC
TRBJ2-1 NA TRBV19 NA CASAGLGRNEQFF TGTGCCAGTGCAGGGTTGGGGCGCAATGAGCAGTTCTTC
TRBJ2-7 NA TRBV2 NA CASSGGPGPQGLDEQYF TGTGCCAGCAGTGGTGGGCCCGGCCCACAAGGACTGGACGAGCAGTACTTC
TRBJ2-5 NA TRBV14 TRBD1 CASSHPGTGGWQETQYF TGTGCCAGCAGCCACCCCGGGACAGGGGGCTGGCAAGAGACCCAGTACTTC
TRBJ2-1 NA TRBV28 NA CASSSPRPNNEQFF TGTGCCAGCAGTTCCCCCAGGCCCAACAATGAGCAGTTCTTC
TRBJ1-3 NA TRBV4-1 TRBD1 CASSFPGGSGNTIYF TGCGCCAGCAGCTTCCCAGGGGGCTCTGGAAACACCATATATTTT
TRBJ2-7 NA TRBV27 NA CASSLDSSYEQYF TGTGCCAGCAGTCTGGACAGTTCCTACGAGCAGTACTTC
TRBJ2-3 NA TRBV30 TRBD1 CAWSVTGVLPDTQYF TGTGCCTGGAGTGTTACAGGGGTACTGCCAGATACGCAGTATTTT
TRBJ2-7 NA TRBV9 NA CASSVGHTPSYEQYF TGTGCCAGCAGCGTAGGACACACTCCCTCCTACGAGCAGTACTTC
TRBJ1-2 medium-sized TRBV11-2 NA CASSFDSSSVGYTF TGTGCCAGCAGTTTCGACAGCTCCTCCGTAGGCTACACCTTC
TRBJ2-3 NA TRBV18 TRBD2 CASSPGASGYTDTQYF TGTGCCAGCTCACCCGGGGCTAGCGGATACACAGATACGCAGTATTTT
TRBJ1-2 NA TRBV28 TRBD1 CASSIPQRQGSGYTF TGTGCCAGCAGTATCCCCCAAAGACAGGGGTCTGGCTACACCTTC
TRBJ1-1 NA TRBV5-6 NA CASSVGGAEAFF TGTGCCAGCAGCGTCGGAGGGGCTGAAGCTTTCTTT
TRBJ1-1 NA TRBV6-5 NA CASSYSPRGVTEAFF TGTGCCAGCAGTTACTCGCCCAGGGGAGTGACTGAAGCTTTCTTT
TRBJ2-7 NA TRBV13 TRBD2 CASSSGTSGTHYEQYF TGTGCCAGCAGCTCCGGGACTAGCGGGACCCACTACGAGCAGTACTTC
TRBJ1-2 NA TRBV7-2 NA CASSLAWTDMGGYTF TGTGCCAGCAGCTTAGCTTGGACAGATATGGGTGGCTACACCTTC
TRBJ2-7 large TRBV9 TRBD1 CASSPSIKTGAYEQYF TGTGCCAGCAGCCCATCAATCAAGACAGGGGCCTACGAGCAGTACTTC
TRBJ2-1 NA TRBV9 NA CASSGGDGSRAYNEQFF TGTGCCAGCAGTGGAGGGGACGGGAGCCGTGCCTACAATGAGCAGTTCTTC
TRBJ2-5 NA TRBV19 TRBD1 CASSIVPTGKETQYF TGTGCCAGTAGTATAGTACCGACAGGGAAAGAGACCCAGTACTTC
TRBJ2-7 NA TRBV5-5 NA CASSFFQGSYEQYF TGTGCCAGCAGCTTTTTCCAGGGTTCCTACGAGCAGTACTTC
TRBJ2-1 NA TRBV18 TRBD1 CATRPGQSYNEQFF TGTGCCACCCGACCGGGACAGAGCTACAATGAGCAGTTCTTC
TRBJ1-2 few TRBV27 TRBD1 CASSLSGQGEGGYTF TGTGCCAGCAGTTTATCAGGACAGGGAGAAGGTGGCTACACCTTC
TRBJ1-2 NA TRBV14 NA CASSQLGGADGYTF TGTGCCAGCAGCCAACTAGGGGGGGCAGATGGCTACACCTTC
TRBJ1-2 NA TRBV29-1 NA CSVDISQIIPGGYTF TGCAGCGTTGATATCTCCCAAATTATCCCGGGAGGCTACACCTTC
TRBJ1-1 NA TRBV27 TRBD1 CASSLDRSNTEAFF TGTGCCAGCAGTTTGGACAGGTCGAACACTGAAGCTTTCTTT
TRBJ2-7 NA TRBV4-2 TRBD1 CASSQDHSYRGEDEQYF TGTGCCAGCAGCCAAGACCACTCCTACAGGGGGGAGGACGAGCAGTACTTC
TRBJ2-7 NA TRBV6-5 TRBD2 CASSYGTSGGYEQYF TGTGCCAGCAGTTACGGGACTAGCGGTGGCTACGAGCAGTACTTC
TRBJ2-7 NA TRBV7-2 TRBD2 CASSQGGGPLYEQYF TGTGCCAGCAGCCAAGGCGGGGGGCCCCTATACGAGCAGTACTTC